This passage covers 17 T cell receptor beta chains from one sample sequenced in a study of T cell responses to AZD1222 COVID-19 vaccine (dated by TCRdb to the early 2020s). This specimen's time point label, per the study, means: about 28 days (+/-7) after the second vaccine dose. The method behind the library was the immunoSEQ multiplex PCR assay. The source is immuneACCESS, and TCRdb retained only in-frame sequences with V and J called. Part of the clones is not carried over; for the studies checked, unresolved V genes explain less than half of this, and the remainder is unexplained. This sample comprises around 99,000 clones, nearly 90% of them detected only once. The ten largest account for about 5% of the sample. The sequencing here drew on peripheral blood, taken 28 days after the second AZD1222 dose. These receptors all stem from an adult who received the AZD1222 COVID-19 vaccine.

This clone rates as medium-sized. The V gene is TRBV24-1, the J gene TRBJ2-5; 7 bases line up with TRBD2. Unmatched junction bases numbered 2, after V lost 0 bases and J lost 2 bases. Germline V gives CDR1 KGHDR, CDR2 SFDVKD. CDR3 length: 15 amino acids. CDR3 coding DNA: TGTGCCACCAGTGATTTGGGACTAGATCAAGAGACCCAGTACTTC. Translation: CATSDLGLDQETQYF.

V and J are TRBV19 and TRBJ1-2, with D tentatively TRBD1 (6 bases). The CDR3 contains 15 residues. CDR1 and CDR2 from the germline V gene are LNHDA and SQIVND (reference sequence). V was cut by 2 bases and J by 1 base, with 11 bases left in between. The CDR3 sequence is CASSILRGGNYGYTF. Here the CDR3 DNA reads TGTGCCAGTAGTATACTCAGAGGGGGTAACTATGGCTACACCTTC.

V is TRBV7-9 and J is TRBJ2-5; D gene uncertain. Germline CDR1 is SEHNR and CDR2 is FQNEAQ (reference sequence). V was shortened by 1 base and J by 2 bases, with 5 bases between the two germline ends. The CDR3 loop spans 13 amino acids. The CDR3: CASSLVQQETQYF. In DNA form, the CDR3 reads TGTGCCAGCAGCTTAGTACAGCAAGAGACCCAGTACTTC.

The chain employs TRBV5-1 and TRBJ1-1; 8 positions agree with TRBD1. The length of the CDR3 is 19 residues. Germline V gene data show CDR1 as SGHRS and CDR2 as YFSETQ. V trimming: 4 bases; J trimming: 4 bases; junction bases outside the gene matches: 21. For the CDR3, the DNA is TGCGCCAGCAGCCGACTGTTCCGGACAGGGAGTTGGCTGAGCACTGAAGCTTTCTTT. Residues: CASSRLFRTGSWLSTEAFF.

The chain employs TRBV19 and TRBJ1-2; D not certain. Germline CDR1 reads LNHDA; CDR2 reads SQIVND (reference sequence). The V gene lost 7 bases and the J gene lost 4 bases, with 7 bases spanning the gap. This CDR3 has 11 amino acids. Here the CDR3 reads CASTYAYGYTF. The CDR3 region has the DNA TGTGCCAGTACCTACGCCTATGGCTACACCTTC.

The chain links TRBV4-1 to TRBJ2-7; no clear D. This CDR3 comprises 13 residues. Trimming shortened V by 0 bases and J by 2 bases, and 5 bases separated the two germline ends. Per the germline V gene, CDR1 is MGHRA and CDR2 is YSYEKL. DNA of the CDR3: TGCGCCAGCAGCCAAGAGATGCCCTACGAGCAGTACTTC. It encodes CASSQEMPYEQYF.

This clone was observed a single time. This rearrangement joins TRBV5-6 to TRBJ1-2; a possible D gene is TRBD1 (6 bases). Germline CDR1 is SGHDT and CDR2 is YYEEEE. The CDR3 length is 14 residues. Trimming left V 4 bases short and J 2 bases short, with 12 bases between. The CDR3 reads CASSQLDSNYGYTF. The CDR3 nucleotides read TGTGCCAGCAGCCAATTGGACAGCAACTATGGCTACACCTTC. The whole variable domain, filled in from reference TRBV5-6 and TRBJ1-2, reads DAGVTQSPTHLIKTRGQQVTLRCSPKSGHDTVSWYQQALGQGPQFIFQYYEEEERQRGNFPDRFSGHQFPNYSSELNVNALLLGDSALYLCASSQLDSNYGYTFGSGTRLTVV.

The CDR3 nucleotides read TGTGCCAGCAGCCCTATTACAGGGGGCGATGAAAAACTGTTTTTT. Translated, it gives CASSPITGGDEKLFF. The V call is TRBV28, the J call TRBJ1-4, with 9 bases matching TRBD1. Germline values: CDR1 MDHEN, CDR2 SYDVKM. Losses at the gene ends were 6 bases for V and 6 bases for J; bases not matched to a gene: 8. CDR3 size: 15 residues. Full variable domain (missing parts from reference TRBV28 and TRBJ1-4): DVKVTQSSRYLVKRTGEKVFLECVQDMDHENMFWYRQDPGLGLRLIYFSYDVKMKEKGDIPEGYSVSREKKERFSLILESASTNQTSMYLCASSPITGGDEKLFFGSGTQLSVL.

The chain recombines TRBV6-5 with TRBJ1-1; no clear D gene. V was pared by 2 bases and J by 5 bases, with 15 bases between. CDR3 length equals 15 residues. Germline CDR1 is MNHEY and CDR2 is SVGAGI. CDR3 region: CASSYSGILETEAFF. The CDR3 region has the DNA TGTGCCAGCAGTTACAGCGGGATCTTGGAGACTGAAGCTTTCTTT.

The chain joins TRBV7-9 to TRBJ1-4; D is possibly TRBD1 (5 bases). Trimming shortened V by 6 bases and J by 2 bases, and 10 bases separated the two germline ends. CDR3 length equals 14 residues. Germline assignment: CDR1 SEHNR and CDR2 FQNEAQ (reference sequence). The CDR3 sequence: CASRPEGTNEKLFF. The CDR3 coding sequence is TGTGCCAGCAGACCTGAGGGGACTAATGAAAAACTGTTTTTT.

This chain connects TRBV4-1 to TRBJ1-5; D might be TRBD1 (6 bases). CDR1 and CDR2 (germline): MGHRA, YSYEKL. There are 18 residues in the CDR3. V lost 0 bases and J 1 base, leaving 16 bases between the germline ends. CDR3 nucleotide sequence: TGCGCCAGCAGCCAAGATCTCACCAGGGGAGGGAGCAATCAGCCCCAGCATTTT. Amino acids: CASSQDLTRGGSNQPQHF.

The chain recombines TRBV6-5 with TRBJ2-7; D unclear. V dropped 7 bases and J dropped 2 bases, with 6 bases sitting between them. This CDR3 region has 11 residues. Germline V gives CDR1 MNHEY, CDR2 SVGAGI. In DNA form, the CDR3 reads TGTGCCAGCACCACCGCCTACGAGCAGTACTTC. Translating gives CASTTAYEQYF.

The rearrangement links TRBV9 to TRBJ2-5; 7 positions match TRBD2. The ends lost 0 bases at V and 2 bases at J; junction bases unmatched: 1. The CDR3 length is 14 residues. CDR1 and CDR2 (germline): SGDLS, YYNGEE. CDR3: CASSVGTRQETQYF. The CDR3 DNA reads as TGTGCCAGCAGCGTAGGGACTAGACAAGAGACCCAGTACTTC.

V and J are TRBV30 and TRBJ1-4; 7 bases match TRBD1. There are 15 residues in the CDR3. The V segment lost 2 bases and the J segment 4 bases; nucleotides outside the gene matches: 7. The germline CDR1 and CDR2 sequences are GTSNPN and SVGIG (reference sequence). The CDR3 DNA sequence: TGTGCCTGGAGTCTAGGGGGCCGGGGTAATGAAAAACTGTTTTTT. This gives the protein CAWSLGGRGNEKLFF.

The rearrangement links TRBV6-4 to TRBJ2-2, with D unclear. Looked up from germline, CDR1 is MRHNA and CDR2 is SNTAGT. CDR3 length equals 14 residues. V lost 3 bases and J lost 1, with 6 bases in between. The CDR3 sequence: CASSEMWNTGELFF. The CDR3 DNA follows: TGTGCCAGCAGTGAGATGTGGAACACCGGGGAGCTGTTTTTT.

This clone was picked up one time. This chain uses TRBV29-1 with TRBJ2-3, with TRBD2 identical over 10 bases. The CDR3 is 19 amino acids. Trimming took 0 bases from V and 0 from J; bases not matched to a gene: 12. CDR1 SQVTM and CDR2 ANQGSEA come from the germline V gene. DNA for the CDR3: TGCAGCGTTGAAGACTCTGGGAGCGGGGGGGTAACTAGCACAGATACGCAGTATTTT. Amino acid sequence: CSVEDSGSGGVTSTDTQYF.

V usage is TRBV20-1 and J usage is TRBJ1-2, with no clear D. CDR1 and CDR2 (germline): DFQATT, SNEGSKA (reference sequence). V lost 6 bases and J 8 bases, leaving 13 bases between the germline ends. The CDR3 contains 11 residues. The DNA of the CDR3 is TGCAGTGCGAATCCCTTGGGGGGCTACACCTTC. It specifies CSANPLGGYTF.